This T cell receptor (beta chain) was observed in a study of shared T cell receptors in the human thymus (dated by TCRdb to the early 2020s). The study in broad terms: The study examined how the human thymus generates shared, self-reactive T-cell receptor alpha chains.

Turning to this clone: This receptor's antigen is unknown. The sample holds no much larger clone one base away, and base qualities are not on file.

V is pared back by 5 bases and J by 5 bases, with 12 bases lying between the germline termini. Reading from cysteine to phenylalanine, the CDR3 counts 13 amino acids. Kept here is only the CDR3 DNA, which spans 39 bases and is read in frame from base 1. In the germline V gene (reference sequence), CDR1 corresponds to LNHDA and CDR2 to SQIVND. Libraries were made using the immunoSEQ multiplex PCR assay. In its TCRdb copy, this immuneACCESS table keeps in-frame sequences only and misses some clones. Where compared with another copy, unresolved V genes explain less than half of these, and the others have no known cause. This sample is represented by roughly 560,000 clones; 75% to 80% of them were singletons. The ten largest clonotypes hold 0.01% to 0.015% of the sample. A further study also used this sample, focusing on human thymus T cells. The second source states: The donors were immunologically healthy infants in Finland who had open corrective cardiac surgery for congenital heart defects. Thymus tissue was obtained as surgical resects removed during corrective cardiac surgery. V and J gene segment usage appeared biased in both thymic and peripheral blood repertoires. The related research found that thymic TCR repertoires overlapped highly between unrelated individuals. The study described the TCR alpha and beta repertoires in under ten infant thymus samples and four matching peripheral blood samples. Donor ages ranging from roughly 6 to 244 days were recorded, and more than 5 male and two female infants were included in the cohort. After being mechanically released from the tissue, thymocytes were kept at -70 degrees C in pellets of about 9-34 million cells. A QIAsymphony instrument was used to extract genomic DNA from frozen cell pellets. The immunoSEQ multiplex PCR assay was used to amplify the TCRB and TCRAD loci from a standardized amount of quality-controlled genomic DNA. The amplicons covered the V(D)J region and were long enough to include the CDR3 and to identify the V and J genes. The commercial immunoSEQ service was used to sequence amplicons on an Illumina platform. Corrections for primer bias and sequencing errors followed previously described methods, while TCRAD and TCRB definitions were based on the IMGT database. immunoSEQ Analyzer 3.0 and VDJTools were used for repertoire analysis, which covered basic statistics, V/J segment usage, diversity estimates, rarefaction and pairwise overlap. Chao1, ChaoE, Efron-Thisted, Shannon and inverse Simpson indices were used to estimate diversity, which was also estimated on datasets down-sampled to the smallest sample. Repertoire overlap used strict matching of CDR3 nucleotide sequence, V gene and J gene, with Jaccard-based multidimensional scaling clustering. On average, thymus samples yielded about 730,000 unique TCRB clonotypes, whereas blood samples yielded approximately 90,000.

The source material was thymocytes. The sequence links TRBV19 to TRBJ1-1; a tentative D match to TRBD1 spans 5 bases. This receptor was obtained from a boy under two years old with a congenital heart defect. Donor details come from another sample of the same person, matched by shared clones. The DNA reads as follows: TGTGCCAGTAGTGGGCAGGGTGGAACTGAAGCTTTCTTT. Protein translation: CASSGQGGTEAFF.